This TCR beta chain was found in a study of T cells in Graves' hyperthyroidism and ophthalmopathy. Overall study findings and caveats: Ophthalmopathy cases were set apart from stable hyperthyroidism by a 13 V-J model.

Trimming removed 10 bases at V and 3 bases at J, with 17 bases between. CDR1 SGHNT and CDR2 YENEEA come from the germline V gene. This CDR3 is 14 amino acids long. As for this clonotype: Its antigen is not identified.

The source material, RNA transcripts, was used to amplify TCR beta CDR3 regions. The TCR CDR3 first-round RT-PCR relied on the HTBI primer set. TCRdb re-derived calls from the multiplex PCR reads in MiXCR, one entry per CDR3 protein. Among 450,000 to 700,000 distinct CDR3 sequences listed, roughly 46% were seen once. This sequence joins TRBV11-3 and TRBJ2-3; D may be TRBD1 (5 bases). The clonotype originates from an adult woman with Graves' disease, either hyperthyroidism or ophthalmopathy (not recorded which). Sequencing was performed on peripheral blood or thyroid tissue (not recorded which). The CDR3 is CAISEWGVTDTQYF. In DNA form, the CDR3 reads TGTGCCATCAGTGAGTGGGGCGTGACAGATACGCAGTATTTT. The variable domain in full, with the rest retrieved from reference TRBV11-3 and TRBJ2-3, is EAGVVQSPRYKIIEKKQPVAFWCNPISGHNTLYWYLQNLGQGPELLIRYENEEAVDDSQLPKDRFSAERLKGVDSTLKIQPAELGDSAVYLCAISEWGVTDTQYFGPGTRLTVL.